This T cell receptor (beta chain) was sequenced during a study of blood T cell repertoires in COVID-19. Data came from immunoSEQ multiplex PCR; TCRdb stores just in-frame clones and leaves some out. Of about 350,000 clones listed, roughly 87% are singletons. Enrollees, about 18 to 95 years old, lived in approximately 25 US areas. V dropped 0 bases and J dropped 3 bases, with 8 bases sitting between them. Germline CDR1 and CDR2: SGDLS and YYNGEE. CDR3 size: 14 residues. This receptor was identified in a woman aged 30 to 39 who had recovered from COVID-19. The sequenced material came from PBMCs or T cells enriched from blood (not recorded which). This chain uses TRBV9 with TRBJ2-3; D perhaps matches TRBD2 (6 bases). CDR3 in DNA: TGTGCCAGCAGCGTAGTGGGGGGAACAGATACGCAGTATTTT. This encodes CASSVVGGTDTQYF.